This is a list of T cell receptor beta chains from one sample in a study of regulatory T cells in long-lasting Graves disease. Via MiXCR, TCRdb re-called the multiplex PCR reads, giving one row per CDR3 protein. The table has approximately 350,000 distinct CDR3 sequences, roughly 24% seen once; the top ten hold around 30%. The sequenced sample was peripheral blood mononuclear cells (PBMCs), obtained when the disease was refractory, from a patient treated with antithyroid drugs. The receptors stem from a woman in her 40s with Graves disease. CDR3s include the opening cysteine and the closing phenylalanine or tryptophan. Each record gives: D gene, clone size, J gene, V gene, CDR3 DNA, CDR3 protein. The D gene is left open where the match is weak. Rows may omit the clone size; those that give it use once, few, many or a size class.

d_gene: TRBD1
abundance: .
j_gene: TRBJ1-1
v_gene: TRBV13
CDR3nt: TGTGCCGGGGGACAGGGGCCACCCACTGAAGCTTTCTTT
CDR3aa: CAGGQGPPTEAFF

d_gene: .
abundance: few
j_gene: TRBJ1-2
v_gene: TRBV4-1
CDR3nt: TGCGCCAGCAGCCCCAAAGGGGCAGGGGAAAACTATGGCTACACCTTC
CDR3aa: CASSPKGAGENYGYTF

d_gene: .
abundance: .
j_gene: TRBJ2-7
v_gene: TRBV27
CDR3nt: TGTGCCAGCAGCCTGGCAGGGGCTTTTTCGGCCGAGCAGTACTTC
CDR3aa: CASSLAGAFSAEQYF

d_gene: .
abundance: many
j_gene: TRBJ2-2
v_gene: TRBV28
CDR3nt: TGTGCCAGCAGGAACCTAGGAAGGGGCGGGGAGCTGTTTTTT
CDR3aa: CASRNLGRGGELFF

d_gene: TRBD1
abundance: .
j_gene: TRBJ2-2
v_gene: TRBV6-1
CDR3nt: TGTGCCAGCAACCCGGGACAGGGCACCACCGGGGAGCTGTTTTTT
CDR3aa: CASNPGQGTTGELFF

d_gene: TRBD2
abundance: few
j_gene: TRBJ2-1
v_gene: TRBV12-3/TRBV12-4
CDR3nt: TGTGCCAGCAGTCAACTAGCGGGAGGCGATGAGCAGTTCTTC
CDR3aa: CASSQLAGGDEQFF

d_gene: TRBD1
abundance: .
j_gene: TRBJ1-1
v_gene: TRBV3-1
CDR3nt: TGTGCCAGCAGCCGAGGACAGGGAAGCACTGAAGCTTTCTTT
CDR3aa: CASSRGQGSTEAFF

d_gene: .
abundance: many
j_gene: TRBJ2-7
v_gene: TRBV12-3/TRBV12-4
CDR3nt: TGTGCCAGCAGTTTAGAGTCAGGGCCGCACGAGCAGTACTTC
CDR3aa: CASSLESGPHEQYF

d_gene: .
abundance: many
j_gene: TRBJ2-7
v_gene: TRBV20-1
CDR3nt: TGCAGTGCTAGCTTCGGGAGCCAGTACGAGCAGTACTTC
CDR3aa: CSASFGSQYEQYF

d_gene: .
abundance: many
j_gene: TRBJ1-2
v_gene: TRBV2
CDR3nt: TGTGCCAGCAGTCCTGCAGGGATACGTGGCTACACCTTC
CDR3aa: CASSPAGIRGYTF

d_gene: TRBD1
abundance: .
j_gene: TRBJ1-6
v_gene: TRBV3-1
CDR3nt: TGTGCCAGCACCACCGCCCGGACAGGGGATTCACCCCTCCACTTT
CDR3aa: CASTTARTGDSPLHF

d_gene: .
abundance: .
j_gene: TRBJ1-2
v_gene: TRBV7-9
CDR3nt: TGTGCCAGCAGCTCGATGACAGAGATGAACTATGGCTACACCTTC
CDR3aa: CASSSMTEMNYGYTF

d_gene: .
abundance: many
j_gene: TRBJ2-7
v_gene: TRBV28
CDR3nt: TGTGCCAGCAGCCCAAGCCAGGGCACCTACGAGCAGTACTTC
CDR3aa: CASSPSQGTYEQYF

d_gene: .
abundance: many
j_gene: TRBJ1-1
v_gene: TRBV20-1
CDR3nt: TGCAGTGCGACAGAGAACACTGAAGCTTTCTTT
CDR3aa: CSATENTEAFF

d_gene: TRBD2
abundance: many
j_gene: TRBJ2-7
v_gene: TRBV28
CDR3nt: TGTGCCAGCAGCCCCGTCGGGCCACGGGGGGACGAGCAGTACTTC
CDR3aa: CASSPVGPRGDEQYF

d_gene: .
abundance: few
j_gene: TRBJ2-7
v_gene: TRBV12-3/TRBV12-4
CDR3nt: TGTGCCAGCTCAACAAACTCCTACGAGCAGTACTTC
CDR3aa: CASSTNSYEQYF

d_gene: TRBD1
abundance: many
j_gene: TRBJ1-1
v_gene: TRBV7-2
CDR3nt: TGTGCCAGCAACTTAGCCCTGACAGGGAGCCGAGCTGAAGCTTTCTTT
CDR3aa: CASNLALTGSRAEAFF

d_gene: .
abundance: few
j_gene: TRBJ2-7
v_gene: TRBV7-3
CDR3nt: TGTGCCAGCAGCTTAAGTCGGGCCAGCAGCGCCGGCGAGCAGTACTTC
CDR3aa: CASSLSRASSAGEQYF

d_gene: TRBD1
abundance: many
j_gene: TRBJ1-6
v_gene: TRBV28
CDR3nt: TGTGCCAGCAGTTTGACAGGGGGTCGGACCCTCCACTTT
CDR3aa: CASSLTGGRTLHF

d_gene: .
abundance: few
j_gene: TRBJ2-2
v_gene: TRBV6-4
CDR3nt: TGTGCCAGCAGTTACGGGATGAACACCGGGGAGCTGTTTTTT
CDR3aa: CASSYGMNTGELFF

d_gene: .
abundance: many
j_gene: TRBJ1-4
v_gene: TRBV11-2
CDR3nt: TGTGCCAGCAGCCAGGACATCGTAGCAACTAATGAAAAACTGTTTTTT
CDR3aa: CASSQDIVATNEKLFF

d_gene: .
abundance: few
j_gene: TRBJ2-1
v_gene: TRBV7-9
CDR3nt: TGTGCCAGCAGCTTAACAGGGTATGAGCAGTTCTTC
CDR3aa: CASSLTGYEQFF

d_gene: .
abundance: many
j_gene: TRBJ2-7
v_gene: TRBV11-2
CDR3nt: TGTGCCAGCAGCTTAGAGGGGGCAGGGAGTTCCCACGAGCAGTACTTC
CDR3aa: CASSLEGAGSSHEQYF

d_gene: .
abundance: few
j_gene: TRBJ2-5
v_gene: TRBV10-2
CDR3nt: TGCGCCAGCAGGACTAGTCGGCTCCCCTGGGAGACCCAGTACTTC
CDR3aa: CASRTSRLPWETQYF

d_gene: .
abundance: .
j_gene: TRBJ1-5
v_gene: TRBV6-9
CDR3nt: TGTGCCAGCAGTTCTAGGGGTCGGGAATATAGCAATCAGCCCCAGCATTTT
CDR3aa: CASSSRGREYSNQPQHF

d_gene: .
abundance: few
j_gene: TRBJ1-5
v_gene: TRBV20-1
CDR3nt: TGCAGTGCTCCTCTCGGGGGGAATCAGCCCCAGCATTTT
CDR3aa: CSAPLGGNQPQHF

d_gene: TRBD2
abundance: .
j_gene: TRBJ2-1
v_gene: TRBV20-1
CDR3nt: TGCAGTGCTAGAGAGGAGCGGGAGAGCACGTACAATGAGCAGTTCTTC
CDR3aa: CSAREERESTYNEQFF

d_gene: .
abundance: many
j_gene: TRBJ1-2
v_gene: TRBV6-1
CDR3nt: TGTGCCAGCAACACGCGGGGCGGACGCCTCGGTGGCTACACCTTC
CDR3aa: CASNTRGGRLGGYTF

d_gene: TRBD1
abundance: many
j_gene: TRBJ2-7
v_gene: TRBV28
CDR3nt: TGTGCCAGCAGGAAAGACAGGGGTTTTTACGAGCAGTACTTC
CDR3aa: CASRKDRGFYEQYF

d_gene: TRBD2
abundance: .
j_gene: TRBJ2-2
v_gene: TRBV6-5
CDR3nt: TGTGCCAGCAGTTACTCTAGCGGGAGGGCCAATAACGGGGAGCTGTTTTTT
CDR3aa: CASSYSSGRANNGELFF